One and the same sample provided the 10 T cell receptor beta chains below, sequenced in a study of shared clonotypes between healthy human individuals. The data were produced by immunoSEQ multiplex PCR, yet TCRdb's version contains in-frame clones alone and is incomplete. The sample records about half a million clones, roughly 85% being singletons. Sequences were obtained from PBMCs. Receptors were obtained from a woman in her thirties or forties in good health. Some clones in this sample may be carry-over from other donors' samples.

The rearrangement links TRBV19 to TRBJ1-1; 9 bases fit TRBD1. The trim removed 5 bases at V and 3 bases at J, leaving 1 base unmatched. The CDR3 covers 13 residues. Germline CDR1 LNHDA, CDR2 SQIVND (reference sequence). The CDR3 sequence is CASSRDRDTEAFF. The CDR3 bases are TGTGCCAGTAGTCGGGACAGGGACACTGAAGCTTTCTTT.

The rearrangement uses TRBV28 and TRBJ2-7, with no clear D. The CDR3 has 13 amino acids. Germline values: CDR1 MDHEN, CDR2 SYDVKM. With 1 base removed from V and 2 bases from J, the gap between germline ends came to 6 bases. CDR3 sequence (DNA): TGTGCCAGCAGTTTATATGGGACCTACGAGCAGTACTTC. As protein: CASSLYGTYEQYF. The whole variable domain, remainder taken from reference TRBV28 and TRBJ2-7, is DVKVTQSSRYLVKRTGEKVFLECVQDMDHENMFWYRQDPGLGLRLIYFSYDVKMKEKGDIPEGYSVSREKKERFSLILESASTNQTSMYLCASSLYGTYEQYFGPGTRLTVT.

This clone was detected once. The rearrangement joins TRBV5-4 to TRBJ2-7, with TRBD1 identical over 7 bases. The CDR3 contains 13 residues. V was pared by 4 bases and J by 2 bases, with 3 bases of the junction left unmatched. Per the germline V gene, CDR1 is SGHNT and CDR2 is YYREEE (reference sequence). The CDR3 region is CASSVDRAYEQYF. The CDR3, as DNA: TGTGCCAGCAGCGTAGACAGGGCCTACGAGCAGTACTTC. Full variable domain (remainder filled in from reference TRBV5-4 and TRBJ2-7): ETGVTQSPTHLIKTRGQQVTLRCSSQSGHNTVSWYQQALGQGPQFIFQYYREEENGRGNFPPRFSGLQFPNYSSELNVNALELDDSALYLCASSVDRAYEQYFGPGTRLTVT.

J is TRBJ2-7 and V is TRBV5-1; the D is unclear. Germline V lookup: CDR1 SGHRS, CDR2 YFSETQ. V was shortened by 7 bases and J by 4 bases, with 18 bases between the two germline ends. This CDR3 has 14 amino acids. CDR3 sequence (DNA): TGCGCCAGCTCATCCAGGCCCCCTCTTTACGAGCAGTACTTC. It is translated as CASSSRPPLYEQYF. Using reference TRBV5-1 and TRBJ2-7 for the parts outside the CDR3, the full variable domain is KAGVTQTPRYLIKTRGQQVTLSCSPISGHRSVSWYQQTPGQGLQFLFEYFSETQRNKGNFPGRFSGRQFSNSRSEMNVSTLELGDSALYLCASSSRPPLYEQYFGPGTRLTVT.

The chain employs TRBV20-1 and TRBJ1-1; 7 bases agree with TRBD1. This CDR3 spans 10 amino acids. Germline trimming cut 5 bases from V and 7 bases from J; bases unmatched to any gene: 1. Germline CDR1 DFQATT, CDR2 SNEGSKA (reference sequence). CDR3 in amino acids: CSAGTVEAFF. The DNA for the CDR3 is TGCAGTGCTGGGACAGTTGAAGCTTTCTTT.

This chain connects TRBV28 to TRBJ2-7; maybe TRBD1 (6 bases). Trimming removed 5 bases at V and 3 bases at J, with 11 bases between. There are 13 residues in the CDR3. Germline V gives CDR1 MDHEN, CDR2 SYDVKM. DNA for the CDR3: TGTGCCAGCAGTACAGGGTCGAGCTACGAGCAGTACTTC. It is translated as CASSTGSSYEQYF.

V usage is TRBV4-2 and J usage is TRBJ2-1; D could derive from TRBD1 or TRBD2 (6 bases each). Germline V gene data show CDR1 as LGHNA and CDR2 as YNFKEQ. V dropped 4 bases and J dropped 5 bases, with 15 bases sitting between them. This CDR3 has 15 residues. The CDR3 reads CASSLDQGGHNEQFF. The CDR3 DNA is TGTGCCAGCAGCCTAGACCAAGGGGGGCACAATGAGCAGTTCTTC.

The chain recombines TRBV28 with TRBJ2-5; 7 positions agree with TRBD2. The J call may not be correct, given that the DNA end is closer to TRBJ2-7. Per germline, CDR1 MDHEN and CDR2 SYDVKM. The CDR3 is 15 amino acids. Written as DNA, the CDR3 is TGTGCCAGCAGCCCGGGGGGAACCGGGTCCTACGAGCAGTACTTC. It yields the protein CASSPGGTGSYEQYF.

This rearrangement joins TRBV27 to TRBJ1-1; no clear D. CDR1 and CDR2 (germline): MNHEY, SMNVEV (reference sequence). V was cut by 3 bases and J by 7 bases, with 15 bases left in between. The CDR3 has 14 residues. DNA of the CDR3: TGTGCCAGCAGTTTTCCGGGATACTCGGGTGAAGCTTTCTTT. Protein: CASSFPGYSGEAFF.

V and J are TRBV5-1 and TRBJ2-1, with 10 bases matching TRBD1. Germline V gives CDR1 SGHRS, CDR2 YFSETQ. This CDR3 has 16 amino acids. V was pared by 3 bases and J by 5 bases, with 8 bases of the junction left unmatched. The CDR3 bases are TGCGCCAGCAGCTCCCGACAGGGGGCGCCGAACAATGAGCAGTTCTTC. It codes for CASSSRQGAPNNEQFF.